This T cell receptor beta chain was sequenced in a study of CD8 T cells in ankylosing spondylitis. Broader study findings: A number of the motif variants had already been described in reactive arthritis synovial fluid and blood.

TCRdb re-called the 5' RACE reads through MiXCR, storing one row per CDR3 protein. The sample records 200,000 to 250,000 distinct CDR3 sequences, roughly a tenth being singletons. This clonotype was picked up many times. The antigen remains unidentified. The germline gene is not matched at one end of the junction; a read error may be the cause. The germline V gene has CDR1 SEHNR and CDR2 FQNEAQ (reference sequence). This CDR3 has 14 amino acids. Sequenced input: blood, either unsorted or a sorted T cell fraction (not recorded which). This chain joins TRBV7-9 and TRBJ2-4, with 7 bases that match TRBD1. The TCR comes from a male donor with ankylosing spondylitis or in good health (not recorded which). The DNA for the CDR3 is TGTGCCAGCAGCCCACGGGGACAGTTAGACGAGACCTTCTTC. Amino acid sequence: CASSPRGQLDETFF.